This T cell receptor beta chain stems from a study of post-analysis software for immune sequencing data. Looking at the study overall: The disease courses covered relapsing-remitting, secondary progressive and progressive-relapsing multiple sclerosis.

In germline, CDR1 is SEHNR, CDR2 FQNEAQ (reference sequence). The CDR3 covers 13 residues. Losses at the gene ends were 5 bases for V and 6 bases for J; bases not matched to a gene: 5. TCR beta libraries were prepared from cDNA with unique molecular identifiers. Each CDR3 protein gets one entry after TCRdb re-called the PCR reads with MiXCR. The sample contains 350,000 to 450,000 distinct CDR3 sequences, more than 30% of which appear only once. This clonotype was observed a few times. Its specificity is unknown. Whole-study findings and limits: Patients had higher frequencies than controls of roughly 5 TRBV segments, including TRBV5-6, TRBV5-1 and TRBV20-1. Controls had significantly higher normalized Chao1 diversity than multiple sclerosis patients. Samples from a shared batch, those prepared together, strongly co-clustered by F measure.

This sequence was found in a girl aged 2 to 9 with multiple sclerosis. The specimen was blood. The rearrangement links TRBV7-9 to TRBJ2-7; 9 positions match TRBD1. CDR3: CASSPWTGVEQYF. In DNA form, the CDR3 reads TGTGCCAGCAGCCCTTGGACAGGGGTCGAGCAGTACTTC.